This paragraph reports one TCR beta chain. Antigen: not known. Donors showed nominal health when sampled, although they likely had unrecorded immune exposures. These data belong to a study of cytomegalovirus exposure and HLA in healthy donors. Study in general: The study placed approximately 80% of its 398 genotyped donors in the Caucasian-associated ancestry cluster.

PCR used 60 Vbeta primers and 13 Jbeta primers. Data came from immunoSEQ multiplex PCR; TCRdb stores just in-frame clones and leaves some out. The data show roughly 170,000 clones, 60% to 85% seen once. CDR3 size: 18 residues. Germline CDR1 and CDR2: SGHVS and FNYEAQ. V lost 5 bases and J lost 3, with 25 bases in between. Study findings and constraints: Analyzed later, most CMV-associated TCR beta chains appeared HLA-restricted. Cytomegalovirus-associated TCR beta chains were listed, numbering roughly 150.

The sample taken for sequencing was PBMCs. The chain links TRBV7-6 to TRBJ2-5; D is perhaps TRBD1 (7 bases). This receptor was obtained from a female donor in good health and CMV-seronegative. CDR3 in amino acids: CASSLNVGAGQPKETQYF. The CDR3 DNA follows: TGTGCCAGCAGCCTAAACGTGGGGGCGGGACAGCCAAAAGAGACCCAGTACTTC.